This record concerns one TCR beta chain sequence. Its antigen is as yet unknown. These data belong to a study of T cell responses to AZD1222 COVID-19 vaccine. Study-wide points: The study reported that nearly half of spike-specific TCRs target unmutated variant regions. White British ancestry dominated among donors, who included more females, and clonal diversity was possibly underestimated.

Using immunoSEQ multiplex PCR, the repertoire was profiled, and TCRdb retains in-frame clones only, with some absent. There are around 140,000 clones in the sample, with 2.2% held by the top ten. Germline V lookup: CDR1 GTSNPN, CDR2 SVGIG (reference sequence). The CDR3 runs 14 residues. Between the trimmed V and J ends, which lost 3 bases and 0 bases, there was a span of 11 bases. The genes are TRBV30 and TRBJ1-2; perhaps TRBD1 as D (6 bases). Sequenced: peripheral blood. The clonotype comes from an adult in good health. CDR3 nucleotides: TGTGCCTGGAGCTGGGGGCTCCCTAACTATGGCTACACCTTC. It is translated as CAWSWGLPNYGYTF.